The 26 T cell receptor beta chains given below trace back to one sample, sequenced in a study of blood T cell repertoires in COVID-19. Produced via immunoSEQ multiplex PCR; TCRdb's table is partial and in-frame only. The sample has roughly 180,000 clones, roughly 81% seen once; the top ten hold roughly 7.5%. Sequencing was performed on peripheral blood. Receptors were obtained from a man aged 40-49 years who had recovered from COVID-19.

The V call is TRBV4-1, the J call TRBJ1-4; 9 bases line up with TRBD1. Germline V gene lookup returns CDR1 MGHRA and CDR2 YSYEKL. This CDR3 has 16 amino acids. V gave up 3 bases and J gave up 8 bases; unmatched junction bases: 10. The CDR3 DNA is TGCGCCAGCAGCCAGTACCACAGGGGGCTAGGAGAAAAACTGTTTTTT. Translated: CASSQYHRGLGEKLFF.

This clone was observed once. The chain is built from TRBV2 and TRBJ1-6; 11 bases are shared with TRBD1. CDR3 length: 15 residues. The trim removed 6 bases at V and 6 bases at J, leaving 4 bases unmatched. Germline lookup yields CDR1 SNHLY and CDR2 FYNNEI. The CDR3 region is CASRTDRGRNSPLHF. CDR3 DNA: TGTGCCAGCAGGACGGACAGGGGGCGTAATTCACCCCTCCACTTT.

The gene calls are TRBV12-3 or TRBV12-4 and TRBJ2-3; D remains ambiguous. This CDR3 region has 13 residues. V was clipped by 6 bases and J by 0 bases, with 7 bases between them. CDR3: CASRTTSTDTQYF. CDR3 DNA: TGTGCCAGCAGAACAACAAGCACAGATACGCAGTATTTT.

The chain links TRBV7-2 to TRBJ1-5, with D possibly TRBD1 on 5 matching bases. The V and J ends lost 7 bases and 5 bases respectively, with 15 bases between them. The CDR3 extends over 14 amino acids. The germline gives CDR1 SGHTA, CDR2 FQGNSA. This CDR3 reads CASNYDSMDQPQHF. The CDR3 nucleotides are TGTGCCAGCAACTACGACAGTATGGATCAGCCCCAGCATTTT.

V is TRBV27 and J is TRBJ1-2, with 7 nucleotides matching TRBD1. The junction had 2 bases not matched to a gene; V was cut back by 6 bases and J by 4 bases. This CDR3 comprises 12 residues. Germline V gene lookup returns CDR1 MNHEY and CDR2 SMNVEV (reference sequence). The DNA of the CDR3 is TGTGCCAGCAGGGGGACAGTCTATGGCTACACCTTC. This encodes CASRGTVYGYTF.

The count of this clone is one. The genes are TRBV5-4 and TRBJ2-7, with 7 positions matching TRBD2. There are 17 residues in the CDR3. Looked up from germline, CDR1 is SGHNT and CDR2 is YYREEE (reference sequence). Losses at the gene ends were 4 bases for V and 1 base for J; bases not matched to a gene: 14. Here the CDR3 DNA reads TGTGCCAGCAGCCGGGGTGCGGGGGATTTGAGGTCCTACGAGCAGTACTTC. This codes for CASSRGAGDLRSYEQYF.

CDR3 residues: CASSPGTTGDEQYF. In DNA form, the CDR3 reads TGCGCCAGCAGCCCAGGGACGACGGGGGATGAGCAGTACTTC. This sequence joins TRBV5-1 and TRBJ2-7; D may be TRBD2 (6 bases). Germline V CDR1 and CDR2: SGHRS, YFSETQ. V shed 4 bases and J shed 7 bases, with 18 bases lying between them. This CDR3 spans 14 amino acids.

This clone was recorded only once. V and J are TRBV12-3 or TRBV12-4 and TRBJ2-3; 7 bases map to TRBD2. The CDR3 spans 13 residues. The J segment lost 3 bases and the V segment lost 7 bases, leaving 4 bases of the junction unmatched. CDR3 in DNA: TGTGCCAGCATGGGGGGAGGGACAGATACGCAGTATTTT. This gives the protein CASMGGGTDTQYF.

The V gene is TRBV5-1, the J gene TRBJ2-1; TRBD2 matches at 12 bases. J lost 9 bases, V lost 5 bases, and 9 bases had no gene match. Germline V CDR1 and CDR2: SGHRS, YFSETQ. The CDR3 sequence is 15 residues long. DNA for the CDR3: TGCGCCAGCAGAAGAATGACTAGCGGGAGTGGTGAGCAGTTCTTC. This sequence encodes CASRRMTSGSGEQFF. The full variable domain, rest sourced from reference TRBV5-1 and TRBJ2-1, is KAGVTQTPRYLIKTRGQQVTLSCSPISGHRSVSWYQQTPGQGLQFLFEYFSETQRNKGNFPGRFSGRQFSNSRSEMNVSTLELGDSALYLCASRRMTSGSGEQFFGPGTRLTVL.

The chain employs TRBV20-1 and TRBJ1-6; D is ambiguous. The V end lost 3 bases, the J end lost 9 bases, and 12 bases lay between the germline ends. The CDR3 is 13 residues long. Germline V gene sequence: CDR1 DFQATT, CDR2 SNEGSKA (reference sequence). This chain's CDR3 is CSASGRDRSPLHF. The CDR3 coding sequence is TGCAGTGCTAGTGGGAGGGATCGTTCACCCCTCCACTTT.

The rearrangement links TRBV4-1 to TRBJ1-1; 9 nucleotides match TRBD1. The CDR3 sequence is 12 residues long. Germline CDR1 and CDR2: MGHRA and YSYEKL. Trimming removed 2 bases from V and 12 bases from J; junction bases left unmatched: 4. The chain's CDR3 is CASSQTGGPPFF. The CDR3 DNA reads as TGCGCCAGCAGCCAAACAGGGGGCCCCCCTTTCTTT.

This chain links TRBV27 with TRBJ2-7; D possibly corresponds to TRBD1 (5 bases). The CDR3 extends over 14 amino acids. CDR1 and CDR2 (germline): MNHEY, SMNVEV (reference sequence). V shed 2 bases and J shed 0 bases, with 8 bases lying between them. CDR3 protein: CASSLATASYEQYF. The CDR3 DNA follows: TGTGCCAGCAGTTTAGCGACAGCCTCCTACGAGCAGTACTTC.

The genes are TRBV18 and TRBJ2-3, with a weak D call TRBD1 (6 bases). The CDR3 contains 14 residues. Trimming removed 3 bases from V and 4 bases from J, with 11 bases in between. Germline V gene lookup returns CDR1 KGHSH and CDR2 LQKENI. CDR3 residues: CASSPPPGADTQYF. Here the CDR3 DNA reads TGTGCCAGCTCACCGCCCCCAGGGGCAGATACGCAGTATTTT.

The chain joins TRBV4-3 to TRBJ2-1; 10 positions match TRBD1. The CDR3 runs to 15 residues. Germline V gives CDR1 LGHNA, CDR2 YSLEER. V shed 4 bases and J 6 bases; nucleotides not matched to a gene: 6. CDR3: CASSLPGTGANEQFF. The CDR3 DNA reads as TGCGCCAGCAGCCTCCCCGGGACAGGGGCCAATGAGCAGTTCTTC.

V is TRBV18 and J is TRBJ2-3; D perhaps matches TRBD1 (6 bases). Germline values: CDR1 KGHSH, CDR2 LQKENI. The CDR3 has 12 amino acids. Trimming shortened V by 2 bases and J by 6 bases, and 6 bases separated the two germline ends. The CDR3: CASSPTGDTQYF. CDR3 coding DNA: TGTGCCAGCTCACCAACAGGGGATACGCAGTATTTT.

This chain uses TRBV24-1 with TRBJ1-5, with D perhaps matching TRBD1 (6 bases). Looked up from germline, CDR1 is KGHDR and CDR2 is SFDVKD. CDR3 length: 12 residues. CDR3 DNA: TGTGCTAACAGGGCCTATTGTCAGCCCCAGCATTTT. The encoded protein is CANRAYCQPQHF.

This chain uses TRBV14 with TRBJ2-1; TRBD2 matches at 12 bases. CDR1 SGHDN and CDR2 FVKESK come from the germline V gene. This CDR3 spans 21 amino acids. V was pared by 4 bases and J by 4 bases, with 20 bases of the junction left unmatched. The CDR3 reads CASSPSRRGAVLAGGYNEQFF. CDR3 DNA: TGTGCCAGCAGCCCGAGTCGAAGGGGCGCGGTTCTAGCGGGAGGGTACAATGAGCAGTTCTTC.

The chain employs TRBV4-2 and TRBJ2-3; D not certain. V was cut by 0 bases and J by 2 bases, with 9 bases left in between. The CDR3 is 15 residues long. CDR1 LGHNA and CDR2 YNFKEQ come from the germline V gene. The CDR3 DNA is TGTGCCAGCAGCCAAGACCCCGGAGCCACAGATACGCAGTATTTT. It specifies CASSQDPGATDTQYF.

V and J are TRBV6-1 and TRBJ2-5; weak D call: TRBD1 (7 bases). From germline, CDR1 is MNHNS and CDR2 SASEGT. The CDR3 spans 15 residues. V shed 0 bases and J shed 5 bases, with 13 bases lying between them. CDR3 loop: CASSEAGRGVETQYF. CDR3 DNA: TGTGCCAGCAGTGAAGCGGGCAGGGGGGTGGAGACCCAGTACTTC.

This rearrangement joins TRBV12-3 or TRBV12-4 to TRBJ1-1; 7 bases align to TRBD1. CDR3 size: 13 residues. J was trimmed by 11 bases and V by 6 bases; bases with no gene match: 12. The DNA of the CDR3 is TGTGCCAGCAGCTCGACAGGGCCCAACGAGGCTTTCTTT. Translated: CASSSTGPNEAFF.

The chain links TRBV7-9 to TRBJ2-1; TRBD2 might be the D (5 bases). Germline CDR1 reads SEHNR; CDR2 reads FQNEAQ (reference sequence). The CDR3 length is 16 residues. The V gene lost 5 bases and the J gene lost 3 bases, with 17 bases spanning the gap. The CDR3 loop reads CASSDSRAAGYNEQFF. The CDR3 bases are TGTGCCAGCAGCGATTCCCGTGCGGCGGGCTACAATGAGCAGTTCTTC.

Note on this clone: The junction departs from the called germline gene at one end, perhaps through a read error. The V call is TRBV3-1 (or the pseudogene TRBV3-2), the J call TRBJ2-7; weak D call: TRBD1 (5 bases). Germline V gene lookup returns CDR1 LGHDT and CDR2 YNNKEL (reference sequence). The CDR3 is 17 residues long. The CDR3 region has the DNA TGTGCCAGCAGACAAGACGTCGACGAAGGGGTGACCTACGAGCAGTACTTC. Protein sequence: CASRQDVDEGVTYEQYF.

The chain uses TRBV9 and TRBJ1-2; TRBD1 matches at 7 bases. Germline V CDR1 and CDR2: SGDLS, YYNGEE. J lost 2 bases, V lost 4 bases, and 8 bases had no gene match. The CDR3 sequence is 15 residues long. DNA of the CDR3: TGTGCCAGCAGCACACGACAGGGTACCAACTATGGCTACACCTTC. Residues: CASSTRQGTNYGYTF.

The chain recombines TRBV4-1 with TRBJ1-5, with 8 bases lining up with TRBD1. Germline V gene data show CDR1 as MGHRA and CDR2 as YSYEKL. The trim removed 0 bases at V and 6 bases at J, leaving 4 bases unmatched. CDR3 length: 15 amino acids. CDR3 in DNA: TGCGCCAGCAGCCAAGAGGACAGGGTCGGTCAGCCCCAGCATTTT. As protein: CASSQEDRVGQPQHF.

The chain uses TRBV28 and TRBJ2-2; 8 bases match TRBD2. Trimming removed 7 bases from V and 0 bases from J; junction bases left unmatched: 7. The CDR3 is made up of 16 amino acids. From germline, CDR1 is MDHEN and CDR2 SYDVKM. The CDR3 DNA sequence: TGTGCCAGCATGGCCAGCGGGAGAGCGAACACCGGGGAGCTGTTTTTT. Amino acids: CASMASGRANTGELFF.

The rearrangement links TRBV4-1 to TRBJ2-1; TRBD2 matches at 7 bases. The CDR3 contains 16 residues. Germline-derived CDR1 and CDR2 are MGHRA and YSYEKL. The V and J ends lost 1 base and 5 bases, in that order; junction bases with no gene match: 8. The CDR3 DNA is TGCGCCAGCAGCCAAGGCCGGACTAGGGAAGACAATGAGCAGTTCTTC. It encodes CASSQGRTREDNEQFF.